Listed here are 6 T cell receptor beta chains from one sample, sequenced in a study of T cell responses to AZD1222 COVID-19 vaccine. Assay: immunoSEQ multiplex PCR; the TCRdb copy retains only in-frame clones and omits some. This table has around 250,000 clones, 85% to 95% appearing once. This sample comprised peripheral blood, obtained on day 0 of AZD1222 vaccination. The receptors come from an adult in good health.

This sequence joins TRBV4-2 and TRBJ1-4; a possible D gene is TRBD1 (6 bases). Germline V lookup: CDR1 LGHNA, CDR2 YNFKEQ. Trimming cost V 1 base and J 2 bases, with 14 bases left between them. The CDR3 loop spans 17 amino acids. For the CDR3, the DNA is TGTGCCAGCAGCCAAGGGGGGGCGCGGAACACTAATGAAAAACTGTTTTTT. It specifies CASSQGGARNTNEKLFF.

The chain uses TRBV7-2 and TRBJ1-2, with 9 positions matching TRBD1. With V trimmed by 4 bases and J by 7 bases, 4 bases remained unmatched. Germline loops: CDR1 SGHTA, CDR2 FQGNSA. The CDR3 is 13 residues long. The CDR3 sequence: CASSSQGASGYTF. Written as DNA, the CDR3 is TGTGCCAGCAGCTCACAGGGGGCTAGTGGCTACACCTTC.

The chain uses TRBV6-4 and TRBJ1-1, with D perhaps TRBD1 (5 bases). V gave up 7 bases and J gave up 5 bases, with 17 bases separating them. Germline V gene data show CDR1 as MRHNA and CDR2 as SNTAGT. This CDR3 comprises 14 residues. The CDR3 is CASKKGNQTTEAFF. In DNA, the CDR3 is TGTGCCAGCAAGAAGGGGAACCAGACGACTGAAGCTTTCTTT.

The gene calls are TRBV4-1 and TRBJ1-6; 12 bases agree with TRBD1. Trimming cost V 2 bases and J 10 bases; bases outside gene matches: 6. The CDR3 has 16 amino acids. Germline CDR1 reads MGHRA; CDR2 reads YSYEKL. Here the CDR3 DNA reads TGCGCCAGCAGCCAATCCTGGGACAGGGGGCAGTCACCCCTCCACTTT. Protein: CASSQSWDRGQSPLHF.

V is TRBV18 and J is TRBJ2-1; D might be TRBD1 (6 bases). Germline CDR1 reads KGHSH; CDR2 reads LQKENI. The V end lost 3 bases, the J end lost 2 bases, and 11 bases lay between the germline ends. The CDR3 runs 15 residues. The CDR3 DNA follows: TGTGCCAGCTCACCCCGGGACACTACCTACAATGAGCAGTTCTTC. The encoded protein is CASSPRDTTYNEQFF.

The CDR3 nucleotides are TGCGCCAGCAGTGAGGACCTCAACTATGGCTACACCTTC. It yields the protein CASSEDLNYGYTF. This chain links TRBV10-1 with TRBJ1-2; the D is unclear. Per germline, CDR1 WNHNN and CDR2 SYGVQD (reference sequence). CDR3 length: 13 amino acids. V shed 2 bases and J shed 2 bases, with 6 bases lying between them.